These 18 T cell receptor beta chains share one sample of origin, sequenced in a study of blood T cell repertoires in COVID-19. Sequencing was performed with immunoSEQ multiplex PCR; in TCRdb, only in-frame clones are kept and a portion is missing. The sample shows 250,000 to 300,000 clones, around 90% of them seen only once. The sequenced material came from peripheral blood. The receptors originated from a middle-aged woman who had recovered from COVID-19.

V usage is TRBV9 and J usage is TRBJ1-2; a possible D gene is TRBD1 (6 bases). V shed 6 bases and J shed 0 bases, with 21 bases lying between them. The CDR3 is 17 amino acids. Looked up from germline, CDR1 is SGDLS and CDR2 is YYNGEE. The CDR3 DNA sequence: TGTGCCAGCACCCGTACACCAGGGGCAGTAGCTAACTATGGCTACACCTTC. Encoded protein: CASTRTPGAVANYGYTF. Full variable domain (missing parts from reference TRBV9 and TRBJ1-2): DSGVTQTPKHLITATGQRVTLRCSPRSGDLSVYWYQQSLDQGLQFLIQYYNGEERAKGNILERFSAQQFPDLHSELNLSSLELGDSALYFCASTRTPGAVANYGYTFGSGTRLTVV.

The chain is built from TRBV27 and TRBJ1-6, with a tentative D call TRBD1 (5 bases). Trimming removed 3 bases from V and 7 bases from J, with 7 bases in between. There are 13 residues in the CDR3. CDR1 MNHEY and CDR2 SMNVEV come from the germline V gene (reference sequence). The chain's CDR3 is CASSFQGNSPLHF. CDR3 nucleotides: TGTGCCAGCAGTTTCCAGGGAAATTCACCCCTCCACTTT.

This chain connects TRBV30 to TRBJ1-3, with D unresolved. Trimming took 8 bases from V and 7 from J, leaving 18 bases between them. The CDR3 has 13 amino acids. CDR1 GTSNPN and CDR2 SVGIG come from the germline V gene (reference sequence). CDR3 residues: CASSAVSGNTIYF. The CDR3 region has the DNA TGTGCCAGCAGTGCCGTCTCCGGGAACACCATATATTTT.

The chain is built from TRBV6-5 and TRBJ1-1; no clear D gene. V dropped 6 bases and J dropped 0 bases, with 8 bases sitting between them. Looked up from germline, CDR1 is MNHEY and CDR2 is SVGAGI. CDR3 length equals 13 residues. This CDR3 is CASREVMNTEAFF. Here the CDR3 DNA reads TGTGCCAGCAGGGAGGTAATGAACACTGAAGCTTTCTTT.

This chain joins TRBV30 and TRBJ2-7; 7 bases are a match to TRBD1. The ends lost 0 bases at V and 3 bases at J; junction bases unmatched: 5. The CDR3 spans 14 residues. Germline V gene data show CDR1 as GTSNPN and CDR2 as SVGIG (reference sequence). This CDR3 reads CAWSVGGQLYEQYF. The CDR3 DNA reads as TGTGCCTGGAGTGTAGGGGGACAGCTCTACGAGCAGTACTTC.

The gene calls are TRBV14 and TRBJ2-3; 13 bases align to TRBD2. V was pared by 3 bases and J by 3 bases, with 6 bases of the junction left unmatched. Germline values: CDR1 SGHDN, CDR2 FVKESK. The CDR3 totals 17 residues. The CDR3 coding sequence is TGTGCCAGCAGCCAGGGGACTAGCGGGATGGGGACAGATACGCAGTATTTT. Encoded protein: CASSQGTSGMGTDTQYF.

The chain joins TRBV6-1 to TRBJ2-2; TRBD2 matches at 12 bases. Germline values: CDR1 MNHNS, CDR2 SASEGT. The CDR3 spans 17 residues. J lost 5 bases, V lost 4 bases, and 8 bases had no gene match. DNA of the CDR3: TGTGCCAGCAGTGGGACTAGCGGGGTGGCAGGGACCGGGGAGCTGTTTTTT. It specifies CASSGTSGVAGTGELFF.

The chain uses TRBV27 and TRBJ2-3; 12 positions agree with TRBD2. With 6 bases clipped from V and 1 base from J, the junction kept 8 bases outside the gene matches. Germline assignment: CDR1 MNHEY and CDR2 SMNVEV (reference sequence). This CDR3 has 17 amino acids. The CDR3 DNA reads as TGTGCCAGCAGCTCCGAGGCTAGCGGGGGGGGCACAGATACGCAGTATTTT. As protein: CASSSEASGGGTDTQYF.

The chain combines TRBV6-5 with TRBJ2-5; D unclear. Germline-derived CDR1 and CDR2 are MNHEY and SVGAGI. This CDR3 contains 14 residues. V lost 0 bases, J lost 5 bases, and 10 bases lay in between. The DNA of the CDR3 is TGTGCCAGCAGTTACTCCGTAGTGGTGGAGACCCAGTACTTC. Protein product: CASSYSVVVETQYF.

V and J are TRBV19 and TRBJ2-1; perhaps TRBD2 as D (5 bases). CDR3 size: 15 residues. Looked up from germline, CDR1 is LNHDA and CDR2 is SQIVND (reference sequence). The ends were cut back, 1 base at V and 4 bases at J, with 11 bases in the middle. The CDR3 nucleotides read TGTGCCAGTAGTATAGGGGCTAGCCCGTACAATGAGCAGTTCTTC. It encodes CASSIGASPYNEQFF.

This clone was seen more than once but under ten times. J is TRBJ1-3 and V is TRBV19; TRBD1 might be the D (5 bases). Germline CDR1 and CDR2: LNHDA and SQIVND (reference sequence). The CDR3 covers 18 residues. V was shortened by 3 bases and J by 0 bases, with 18 bases between the two germline ends. The chain's CDR3 is CASSIGAIGSISGNTIYF. DNA of the CDR3: TGTGCCAGTAGTATTGGGGCCATCGGGAGTATCTCTGGAAACACCATATATTTT.

V is TRBV5-1 and J is TRBJ1-1, with D tentatively TRBD1 (5 bases). The CDR3 runs to 14 residues. Trimming took off 5 bases at V and 3 bases at J, with 14 bases between the two ends. CDR1 is SGHRS and CDR2 is YFSETQ in the germline V gene. As DNA, the CDR3 is TGCGCCAGCAGGGACTGGACGGGGGACACTGAAGCTTTCTTT. It is translated as CASRDWTGDTEAFF.

The chain combines TRBV6-5 with TRBJ2-1, with 10 positions matching TRBD2. V lost 5 bases and J lost 6; bases outside the gene matches: 7. Germline-derived CDR1 and CDR2 are MNHEY and SVGAGI. The CDR3 has 15 amino acids. DNA of the CDR3: TGTGCCAGCAGTAGTTCCCTAGCGGGAGTCAATGAGCAGTTCTTC. Translated, it gives CASSSSLAGVNEQFF.

The chain carries TRBV7-9 and TRBJ1-1; D remains ambiguous. Trimming removed 5 bases from V and 4 bases from J, with 14 bases in between. The CDR3 spans 14 residues. The germline CDR1 and CDR2 sequences are SEHNR and FQNEAQ (reference sequence). Here the CDR3 reads CASSLSAEATEAFF. Written as DNA, the CDR3 is TGTGCCAGCAGCCTCTCGGCGGAGGCCACTGAAGCTTTCTTT.

This chain connects TRBV27 to TRBJ2-4; D unresolved. V was trimmed by 4 bases and J by 8 bases, leaving 12 bases between them. The CDR3 is 13 residues long. Germline CDR1 MNHEY, CDR2 SMNVEV (reference sequence). The CDR3 bases are TGTGCCAGCAGTTCACTAACCCCTCACATTCAGTACTTC. Translated: CASSSLTPHIQYF.

This chain links TRBV3-1 (or the pseudogene TRBV3-2) with TRBJ2-1; TRBD2 matches at 8 bases. The CDR3 runs 15 residues. The germline CDR1 and CDR2 sequences are LGHDT and YNNKEL (reference sequence). Germline trimming cut 0 bases from V and 9 bases from J; bases unmatched to any gene: 7. CDR3 sequence: CASSQDSTLAGEQFF. The CDR3 DNA reads as TGTGCCAGCAGCCAAGACTCAACCCTAGCGGGTGAGCAGTTCTTC.

The V call is TRBV6-6, the J call TRBJ2-7; 12 bases match TRBD2. Germline CDR1 is MNHNY and CDR2 is SVGAGI (reference sequence). J lost 5 bases, V lost 8 bases, and 4 bases had no gene match. This CDR3 is 13 amino acids long. The CDR3 region has the DNA TGTGCCAGCGGACGGACTAGCGGGAACGAGCAGTACTTC. Translating gives CASGRTSGNEQYF.

The CDR3 region is CATRSDAGGGYTF. The CDR3 coding sequence is TGTGCCACCAGAAGTGACGCAGGGGGTGGCTACACCTTC. The rearrangement uses TRBV24-1 and TRBJ1-2; 7 bases align to TRBD1. The CDR3 is made up of 13 amino acids. V lost 7 bases and J lost 7; bases outside the gene matches: 8. Germline CDR1 is KGHDR and CDR2 is SFDVKD.